This entry is about one TCR beta chain. This table comes from immunoSEQ multiplex PCR, and its TCRdb copy is limited to in-frame clones, with some not included. Among 2 million or so clones listed, about 95% were seen once. This specimen belongs to a study of shared clonotypes between healthy human individuals. Naivety among CD8 cells was defined by CD45RO negativity and positive CCR7 selection, thereby excluding terminally differentiated effector memory CD45RA+ cells. The CDR3 spans 15 residues. Losses at the gene ends were 8 bases for V and 9 bases for J; bases not matched to a gene: 12. Germline CDR1 reads MDHEN; CDR2 reads SYDVKM.

The chain employs TRBV28 and TRBJ1-6, with 8 bases that match TRBD1. The sample comprised naive CD8+ T cells sorted from blood. The TCR comes from a young man in good health. CDR3 residues: CASSGGQGAASPLHF. The CDR3 region has the DNA TGTGCCAGCTCCGGAGGCCAGGGGGCCGCTTCACCCCTCCACTTT.